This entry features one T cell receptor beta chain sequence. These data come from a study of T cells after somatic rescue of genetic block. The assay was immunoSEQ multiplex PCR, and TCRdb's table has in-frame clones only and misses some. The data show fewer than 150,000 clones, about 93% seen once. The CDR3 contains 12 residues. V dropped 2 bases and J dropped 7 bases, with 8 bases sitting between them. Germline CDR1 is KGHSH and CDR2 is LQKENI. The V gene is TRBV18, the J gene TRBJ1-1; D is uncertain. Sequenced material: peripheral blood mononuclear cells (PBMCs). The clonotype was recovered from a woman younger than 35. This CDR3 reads CASSPALLEAFF. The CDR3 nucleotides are TGTGCCAGCTCACCAGCCCTCCTTGAAGCTTTCTTT. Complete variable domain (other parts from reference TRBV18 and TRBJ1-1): NAGVMQNPRHLVRRRGQEARLRCSPMKGHSHVYWYRQLPEEGLKFMVYLQKENIIDESGMPKERFSAEFPKEGPSILRIQQVVRGDSAAYFCASSPALLEAFFGQGTRLTVV.